These 27 T cell receptor beta chains were sequenced from one sample in a study of blood T cell repertoires in COVID-19. Repertoires were generated with immunoSEQ multiplex PCR, while TCRdb's copy carries only in-frame clones and drops some. The data hold 84,000 or so clones, with over 70% observed a single time. Sequences were obtained from peripheral blood. The receptors come from a man at least 80 years old with active or convalescent COVID-19.

This chain joins TRBV5-1 and TRBJ2-3, with a tentative D call TRBD1 (6 bases). CDR1 is SGHRS and CDR2 is YFSETQ in the germline V gene. V gave up 0 bases and J gave up 0 bases, with 8 bases separating them. The CDR3 has 15 residues. CDR3 protein: CASSLVTGSTDTQYF. The CDR3 DNA follows: TGCGCCAGCAGCTTGGTTACAGGGAGCACAGATACGCAGTATTTT. Full variable domain (remainder filled in from reference TRBV5-1 and TRBJ2-3): KAGVTQTPRYLIKTRGQQVTLSCSPISGHRSVSWYQQTPGQGLQFLFEYFSETQRNKGNFPGRFSGRQFSNSRSEMNVSTLELGDSALYLCASSLVTGSTDTQYFGPGTRLTVL.

The gene calls are TRBV5-1 and TRBJ2-5; 14 nucleotides align to TRBD2. The CDR3 is 17 amino acids. Germline CDR1 is SGHRS and CDR2 is YFSETQ. V gave up 4 bases and J gave up 5 bases; unmatched junction bases: 10. CDR3 region: CASSPQGRLAGGETQYF. The CDR3 DNA sequence: TGCGCCAGCAGCCCCCAGGGTAGACTAGCGGGAGGGGAGACCCAGTACTTC.

In its sample, this clone was seen once. The chain joins TRBV27 to TRBJ2-7, with 7 bases fitting TRBD1. Germline V gives CDR1 MNHEY, CDR2 SMNVEV (reference sequence). The CDR3 loop spans 16 amino acids. The trim removed 6 bases at V and 4 bases at J, leaving 15 bases unmatched. The CDR3, as DNA: TGTGCCAGCAGCTTCTCGTTGCGGACAGGATTGTACGAGCAGTACTTC. This sequence encodes CASSFSLRTGLYEQYF.

The chain combines TRBV7-8 with TRBJ2-1, with 9 nucleotides matching TRBD1. The J segment lost 7 bases and the V segment lost 0 bases, leaving 7 bases of the junction unmatched. The CDR3 sequence is 16 residues long. From germline, CDR1 is SGHVS and CDR2 FQNEAQ. This CDR3 reads CASSLAWDRVTNEQFF. CDR3 in DNA: TGTGCCAGCAGCTTAGCGTGGGACAGGGTTACGAATGAGCAGTTCTTC.

This chain uses TRBV28 with TRBJ1-5, with 9 positions matching TRBD1. The V gene's germline CDR1 is MDHEN and CDR2 SYDVKM. There are 14 residues in the CDR3. V dropped 6 bases and J dropped 5; count of bases not matched to a gene: 5. The CDR3 DNA reads TGTGCCAGCAGCCCCGGGACAGGGCATCAGCCCCAGCATTTT. Encoded protein: CASSPGTGHQPQHF.

The V and J genes are TRBV7-2 and TRBJ2-3; 12 bases are shared with TRBD2. This CDR3 has 15 amino acids. Germline V gene sequence: CDR1 SGHTA, CDR2 FQGNSA. Trimming at V came to 4 bases and at J to 5 bases, leaving 4 bases not matched to a gene. CDR3 sequence (DNA): TGTGCCAGCAGCTCCCGGGGACTAGCGGGAGATACGCAGTATTTT. Translated: CASSSRGLAGDTQYF.

V is TRBV4-1 and J is TRBJ1-3, with TRBD1 matching over 7 bases. The germline gives CDR1 MGHRA, CDR2 YSYEKL. V dropped 0 bases and J dropped 5; count of bases not matched to a gene: 1. The CDR3 runs 14 residues. The CDR3 nucleotides read TGCGCCAGCAGCCAAGAGACAGGGCGAAACACCATATATTTT. It specifies CASSQETGRNTIYF.

This clone was seen a handful of times. V and J are TRBV25-1 and TRBJ2-7; 14 bases map to TRBD2. J lost 4 bases, V lost 10 bases, and 3 bases had no gene match. The V gene's germline CDR1 is MGHDK and CDR2 SYGVNS. The CDR3 runs to 13 residues. The CDR3 bases are TGTGCCACCCGACTAGCGGGAGGGTACGAGCAGTACTTC. Protein: CATRLAGGYEQYF.

This chain connects TRBV10-1 to TRBJ1-3, with a weak D call TRBD1 (6 bases). Germline CDR1 WNHNN, CDR2 SYGVQD (reference sequence). The CDR3 extends over 15 amino acids. Trimming took off 5 bases at V and 0 bases at J, with 11 bases between the two ends. CDR3 protein: CASSSGELSGNTIYF. In DNA, the CDR3 is TGCGCCAGCAGTTCAGGGGAACTCTCTGGAAACACCATATATTTT.

The V call is TRBV28, the J call TRBJ1-2; D perhaps matches TRBD1 (6 bases). Germline values: CDR1 MDHEN, CDR2 SYDVKM. The V and J ends lost 10 bases and 2 bases respectively, with 14 bases between them. CDR3 length equals 13 residues. This chain's CDR3 is CATTGRGNYGYTF. The DNA of the CDR3 is TGTGCCACCACAGGGAGGGGAAACTATGGCTACACCTTC.

The chain combines TRBV29-1 with TRBJ2-1; 14 bases map to TRBD2. Per the germline V gene, CDR1 is SQVTM and CDR2 is ANQGSEA. The ends lost 5 bases at V and 8 bases at J; junction bases unmatched: 8. The CDR3 length is 15 residues. The CDR3 sequence is CSVNPTSGRADEQFF. DNA for the CDR3: TGCAGCGTTAACCCGACTAGCGGGAGGGCCGATGAGCAGTTCTTC.

The chain employs TRBV18 and TRBJ2-5; D not resolved. Per germline, CDR1 KGHSH and CDR2 LQKENI. Trimming pared 5 bases from V and 2 bases from J, leaving 9 bases between. The CDR3 consists of 13 residues. The CDR3: CASSASMQETQYF. CDR3 sequence (DNA): TGTGCCAGCTCAGCCAGTATGCAAGAGACCCAGTACTTC.

The genes are TRBV28 and TRBJ2-7; D may be TRBD1 (6 bases). V lost 6 bases to trimming and J lost 4 bases, with 16 bases between them. This CDR3 is built from 14 residues. Germline-derived CDR1 and CDR2 are MDHEN and SYDVKM. In DNA, the CDR3 is TGTGCCAGCAGGAAGGGACAATCCTTGTACGAGCAGTACTTC. Its protein is CASRKGQSLYEQYF. The full variable domain, completed using reference TRBV28 and TRBJ2-7, is DVKVTQSSRYLVKRTGEKVFLECVQDMDHENMFWYRQDPGLGLRLIYFSYDVKMKEKGDIPEGYSVSREKKERFSLILESASTNQTSMYLCASRKGQSLYEQYFGPGTRLTVT.

The chain joins TRBV30 to TRBJ1-1, with 7 bases fitting TRBD1. The V and J ends lost 2 bases and 5 bases, in that order; junction bases with no gene match: 5. Germline V lookup: CDR1 GTSNPN, CDR2 SVGIG (reference sequence). This CDR3 has 13 residues. The CDR3 DNA sequence: TGTGCCTGGAGTCCAGGGGGTTGGACTGAAGCTTTCTTT. It is translated as CAWSPGGWTEAFF. Using reference TRBV30 and TRBJ1-1 for the parts outside the CDR3, the full variable domain is SQTIHQWPATLVQPVGSPLSLECTVEGTSNPNLYWYRQAAGRGLQLLFYSVGIGQISSEVPQNLSASRPQDRQFILSSKKLLLSDSGFYLCAWSPGGWTEAFFGQGTRLTVV.

This clone was recorded only once. The V and J genes are TRBV18 and TRBJ2-5, with 10 bases lining up with TRBD1. Trimming at V came to 4 bases and at J to 4 bases, leaving 3 bases not matched to a gene. The CDR3 spans 14 residues. Germline V gene sequence: CDR1 KGHSH, CDR2 LQKENI. Here the CDR3 reads CASSRQGAGETQYF. CDR3 in DNA: TGTGCCAGCTCACGACAGGGGGCTGGAGAGACCCAGTACTTC. The entire variable domain, with the rest obtained from reference TRBV18 and TRBJ2-5, is as follows: NAGVMQNPRHLVRRRGQEARLRCSPMKGHSHVYWYRQLPEEGLKFMVYLQKENIIDESGMPKERFSAEFPKEGPSILRIQQVVRGDSAAYFCASSRQGAGETQYFGPGTRLLVL.

The CDR3: CASSLEFREAEQYF. Written as DNA, the CDR3 is TGCGCCAGCAGCTTGGAGTTCAGGGAGGCCGAGCAGTACTTC. The V gene is TRBV5-1, the J gene TRBJ2-7, with D possibly being TRBD2 (6 bases). The CDR3 is 14 amino acids. Deletions cut 0 bases from V and 6 bases from J, with 13 bases between. The V gene's germline CDR1 is SGHRS and CDR2 YFSETQ.

This chain uses TRBV7-3 with TRBJ1-2, with TRBD1 matching 11 bases. CDR1 and CDR2 from the germline V gene are SGHTA and FQGTGA. Trimming took 5 bases from V and 8 from J; bases not matched to a gene: 10. The CDR3 consists of 15 residues. CDR3 amino acids: CASSPAGTGGEGYTF. CDR3 bases: TGTGCCAGCAGCCCCGCCGGGACAGGGGGTGAGGGCTACACCTTC.

The CDR3 coding sequence is TGTGCCAGCAGCTTCCCCGGGACAACAGCTTTCTTT. It translates to CASSFPGTTAFF. The chain employs TRBV7-9 and TRBJ1-1; weak D call: TRBD1 (6 bases). The CDR3 is made up of 12 amino acids. V lost 3 bases, J lost 10 bases, and 12 bases lay in between. Germline V gene lookup returns CDR1 SEHNR and CDR2 FQNEAQ (reference sequence). The complete variable domain, with remaining parts taken from reference TRBV7-9 and TRBJ1-1, reads DTGVSQNPRHKITKRGQNVTFRCDPISEHNRLYWYRQTLGQGPEFLTYFQNEAQLEKSRLLSDRFSAERPKGSFSTLEIQRTEQGDSAMYLCASSFPGTTAFFGQGTRLTVV.

J is TRBJ1-4 and V is TRBV19; D gene ambiguous. The V and J ends lost 2 bases and 3 bases respectively, with 7 bases between them. This CDR3 is 14 amino acids long. Germline loops: CDR1 LNHDA, CDR2 SQIVND (reference sequence). The CDR3 loop reads CASSIMSANEKLFF. The DNA for the CDR3 is TGTGCCAGTAGTATAATGTCAGCTAATGAAAAACTGTTTTTT.

This chain joins TRBV12-3 or TRBV12-4 and TRBJ2-3; unclear D gene. Deletions cut 6 bases from V and 0 bases from J, with 7 bases between. There are 13 residues in the CDR3. The CDR3 coding sequence is TGTGCCAGCAGGTATTCTAGCACAGATACGCAGTATTTT. It codes for CASRYSSTDTQYF.

The CDR3: CASSLDQGSYNEQFF. Written as DNA, the CDR3 is TGTGCCAGCAGCTTAGACCAGGGCTCCTACAATGAGCAGTTCTTC. The J gene is TRBJ2-1, the V gene TRBV7-2; possible D gene TRBD1, 5 bases. Germline values: CDR1 SGHTA, CDR2 FQGNSA. Trimming cost V 1 base and J 0 bases, with 7 bases left between them. The CDR3 sequence is 15 residues long.

The J gene is TRBJ2-1, the V gene TRBV4-1; 11 bases align to TRBD1. The CDR3 covers 13 residues. The V gene's germline CDR1 is MGHRA and CDR2 YSYEKL. Unmatched junction bases numbered 5, after V lost 8 bases and J lost 8 bases. CDR3 residues: CASRDRGMDEQFF. Written as DNA, the CDR3 is TGCGCCAGCCGGGACAGGGGGATGGATGAGCAGTTCTTC.

This sequence joins TRBV4-1 and TRBJ2-1; TRBD1 agrees at 9 bases. V trimming: 2 bases; J trimming: 15 bases; junction bases outside the gene matches: 5. This CDR3 region has 12 residues. The germline V gene encodes CDR1 MGHRA and CDR2 YSYEKL. In nucleotides, the CDR3 is TGCGCCAGCAGCCAATTACAGGGGGCGCGGTTCTTC. Its protein product is CASSQLQGARFF.

The genes are TRBV18 and TRBJ1-5; a weak D match, TRBD1 (6 bases). The CDR3 extends over 13 amino acids. The ends were cut back, 3 bases at V and 5 bases at J, with 8 bases in the middle. Germline CDR1 and CDR2: KGHSH and LQKENI. CDR3 sequence (DNA): TGTGCCAGCTCACCGGGACAAGATCAGCCCCAGCATTTT. This encodes CASSPGQDQPQHF. The full variable domain, completed using reference TRBV18 and TRBJ1-5, is NAGVMQNPRHLVRRRGQEARLRCSPMKGHSHVYWYRQLPEEGLKFMVYLQKENIIDESGMPKERFSAEFPKEGPSILRIQQVVRGDSAAYFCASSPGQDQPQHFGDGTRLSIL.

The rearrangement uses TRBV12-3 or TRBV12-4 and TRBJ1-5; D remains unclear. The CDR3 covers 13 residues. Trimming removed 7 bases at V and 5 bases at J, with 12 bases between. CDR3 amino acids: CASTTRRDQPQHF. The CDR3 DNA sequence: TGTGCCAGCACTACCCGGCGGGATCAGCCCCAGCATTTT.

CDR3 nucleotide sequence: TGTGCCAGCAGCTTGCGGGGGGCCTACGAGCAGTACTTC. Protein sequence: CASSLRGAYEQYF. The chain joins TRBV3-1 (or the pseudogene TRBV3-2) to TRBJ2-7; TRBD2 matches 8 bases. The germline gives CDR1 LGHDT, CDR2 YNNKEL (reference sequence). The V and J ends lost 5 bases and 2 bases, in that order; junction bases with no gene match: 2. There are 13 residues in the CDR3.

This clone was counted a single time. The chain uses TRBV3-1 (or the pseudogene TRBV3-2) and TRBJ1-1, with D uncertain. The germline CDR1 and CDR2 sequences are LGHDT and YNNKEL (reference sequence). V shed 2 bases and J shed 9 bases, with 19 bases lying between them. This CDR3 has 15 residues. The CDR3: CASSQFLAQQVKAFF. As DNA, the CDR3 is TGTGCCAGCAGCCAATTTCTAGCCCAACAAGTTAAAGCTTTCTTT.